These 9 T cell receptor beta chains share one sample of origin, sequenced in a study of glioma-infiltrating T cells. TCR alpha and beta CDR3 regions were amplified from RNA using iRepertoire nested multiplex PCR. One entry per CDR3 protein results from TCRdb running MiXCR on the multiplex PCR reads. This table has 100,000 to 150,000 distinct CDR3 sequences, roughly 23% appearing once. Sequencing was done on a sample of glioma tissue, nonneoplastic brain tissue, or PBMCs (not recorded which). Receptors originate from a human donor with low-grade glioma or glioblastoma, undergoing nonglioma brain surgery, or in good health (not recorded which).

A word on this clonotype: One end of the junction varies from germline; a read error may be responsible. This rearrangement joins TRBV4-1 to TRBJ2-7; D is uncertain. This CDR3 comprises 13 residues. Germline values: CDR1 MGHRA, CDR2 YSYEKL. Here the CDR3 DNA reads TGCGCCAGCAGCCAAAGTATTGGCTACGAGCAGAACTTC. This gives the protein CASSQSIGYEQNF.

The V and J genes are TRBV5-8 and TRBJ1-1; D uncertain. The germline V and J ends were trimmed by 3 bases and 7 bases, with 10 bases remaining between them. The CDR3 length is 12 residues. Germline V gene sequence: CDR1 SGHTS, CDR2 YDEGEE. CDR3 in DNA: TGTGCCAGCAGCTCCGGTCAGATTGAAGCTTTCTTT. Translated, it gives CASSSGQIEAFF.

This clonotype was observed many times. The CDR3 reads CASSRDRERTEAFF. The CDR3 coding sequence is TGTGCCAGCAGCCGGGACAGGGAGCGGACTGAAGCTTTCTTT. The chain employs TRBV4-2 and TRBJ1-1; 9 bases match TRBD1. The CDR3 has 14 residues. The J segment lost 5 bases and the V segment lost 4 bases, leaving 5 bases of the junction unmatched. Germline CDR1 and CDR2: LGHNA and YNFKEQ.

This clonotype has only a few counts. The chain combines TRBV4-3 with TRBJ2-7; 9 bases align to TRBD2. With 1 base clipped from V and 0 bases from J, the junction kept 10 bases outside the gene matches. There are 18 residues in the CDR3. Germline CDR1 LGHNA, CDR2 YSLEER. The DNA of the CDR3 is TGCGCCAGCAGCCAAGTGGCGACAGCGGGAGGTATCTCCTACGAGCAGTACTTC. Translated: CASSQVATAGGISYEQYF.

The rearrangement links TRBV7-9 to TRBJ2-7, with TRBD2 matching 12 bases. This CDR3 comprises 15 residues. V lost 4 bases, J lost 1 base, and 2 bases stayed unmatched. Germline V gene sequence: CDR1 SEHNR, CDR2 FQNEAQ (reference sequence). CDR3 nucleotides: TGTGCCAGCAGCTCAACTAGCGGGAGGTCCTACGAGCAGTACTTC. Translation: CASSSTSGRSYEQYF.

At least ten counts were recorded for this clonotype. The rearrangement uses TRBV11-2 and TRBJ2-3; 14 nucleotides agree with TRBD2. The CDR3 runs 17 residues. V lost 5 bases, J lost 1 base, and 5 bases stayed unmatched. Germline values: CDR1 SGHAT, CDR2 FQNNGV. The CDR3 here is CASSPGTSGSGTDTQYF. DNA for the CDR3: TGTGCCAGCAGCCCCGGGACTAGCGGGAGCGGCACAGATACGCAGTATTTT. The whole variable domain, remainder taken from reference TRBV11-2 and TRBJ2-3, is EAGVAQSPRYKIIEKRQSVAFWCNPISGHATLYWYQQILGQGPKLLIQFQNNGVVDDSQLPKDRFSAERLKGVDSTLKIQPAKLEDSAVYLCASSPGTSGSGTDTQYFGPGTRLTVL.

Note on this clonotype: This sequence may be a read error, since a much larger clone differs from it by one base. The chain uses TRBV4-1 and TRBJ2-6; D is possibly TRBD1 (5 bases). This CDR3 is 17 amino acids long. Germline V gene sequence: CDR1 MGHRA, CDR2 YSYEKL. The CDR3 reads CASSRLMGRSGANVLSF. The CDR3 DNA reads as TGCGCCAGCAGCCGCCTAATGGGCCGCTCTGGGGCCAACGTCCTGAGTTTC.

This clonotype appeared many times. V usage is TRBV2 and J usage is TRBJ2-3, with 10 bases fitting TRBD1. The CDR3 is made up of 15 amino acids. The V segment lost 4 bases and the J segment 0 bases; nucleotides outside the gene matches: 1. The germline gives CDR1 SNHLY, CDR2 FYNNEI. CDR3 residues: CASSGDRGSTDTQYF. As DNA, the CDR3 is TGTGCCAGCAGTGGGGACAGGGGAAGCACAGATACGCAGTATTTT. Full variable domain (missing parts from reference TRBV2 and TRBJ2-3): EPEVTQTPSHQVTQMGQEVILRCVPISNHLYFYWYRQILGQKVEFLVSFYNNEISEKSEIFDDQFSVERPDGSNFTLKIRSTKLEDSAMYFCASSGDRGSTDTQYFGPGTRLTVL.

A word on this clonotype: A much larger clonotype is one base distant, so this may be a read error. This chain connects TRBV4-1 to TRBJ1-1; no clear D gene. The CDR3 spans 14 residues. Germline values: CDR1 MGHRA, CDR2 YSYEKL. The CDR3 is CASSPLYGGTGAFF. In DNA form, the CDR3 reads TGCGCCAGCAGCCCTCTTTATGGTGGCACTGGAGCTTTCTTT.